What follows is one TCR beta chain and its context. Its antigen is not identified. These data belong to a study of type 1 regulatory T cells. The wider study: An in vitro protocol generated T-allo10, a Tr1-enriched, alloantigen-specific CD4 T cell product.

The germline V gene has CDR1 DFQATT and CDR2 SNEGSKA (reference sequence). This CDR3 spans 13 amino acids. The V end was cut by 3 bases, the J end by 3 bases, with 11 bases between. TCRdb re-derived calls from the reads in MiXCR, one entry per CDR3 protein. The sample has about 67,000 distinct CDR3 sequences, more than 45% seen once; the top ten hold about 2%. The sequencing sample was made of cultured non-Tr1 T cells, either the whole culture or a sorted T cell fraction (not recorded which). This receptor was identified in a human donor in good health. The rearrangement joins TRBV20-1 to TRBJ1-2; perhaps TRBD1 as D (6 bases). CDR3: CSAREQGDYGYTF. The DNA for the CDR3 is TGCAGTGCTAGGGAACAGGGAGACTATGGCTACACCTTC.